The present TCR beta chain was sequenced within a study of blood T cell repertoires in COVID-19. On the study more broadly: Samples taken during acute and convalescent COVID-19 were collected in the United States, Italy and Spain.

Profiled with immunoSEQ multiplex PCR; TCRdb holds only in-frame clones, not every one. The data show around 300,000 clones, over 75% seen once. V was trimmed by 1 base and J by 12 bases, leaving 15 bases between them. CDR1 SGHTA and CDR2 FQGNSA come from the germline V gene. This CDR3 spans 14 amino acids. The rearrangement joins TRBV7-2 to TRBJ1-4; D possibly corresponds to TRBD1 (6 bases). The specimen was PBMCs or T cells enriched from blood (not recorded which). The sequence came from a man aged 25-45 years who had recovered from COVID-19. The CDR3 DNA follows: TGTGCCAGCAGCTTAGGACAGGTTGGGGGCGAACTGTTTTTT. Amino acid sequence: CASSLGQVGGELFF.